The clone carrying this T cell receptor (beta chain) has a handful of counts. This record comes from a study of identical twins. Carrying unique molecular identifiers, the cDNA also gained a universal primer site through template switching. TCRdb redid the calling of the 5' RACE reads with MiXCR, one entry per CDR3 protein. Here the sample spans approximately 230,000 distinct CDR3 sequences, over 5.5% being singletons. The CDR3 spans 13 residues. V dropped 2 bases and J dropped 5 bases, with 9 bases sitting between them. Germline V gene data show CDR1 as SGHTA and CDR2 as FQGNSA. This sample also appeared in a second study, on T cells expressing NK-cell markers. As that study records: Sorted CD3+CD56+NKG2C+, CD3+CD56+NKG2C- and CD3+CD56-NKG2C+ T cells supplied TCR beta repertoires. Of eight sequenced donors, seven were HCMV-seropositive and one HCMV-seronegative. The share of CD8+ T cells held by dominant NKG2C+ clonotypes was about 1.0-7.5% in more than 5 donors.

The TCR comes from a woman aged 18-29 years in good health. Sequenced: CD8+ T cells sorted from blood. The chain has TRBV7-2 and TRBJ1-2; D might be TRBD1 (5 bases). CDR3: CASSLNRLYGYTF. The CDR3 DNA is TGTGCCAGCAGCTTAAACAGGTTATATGGCTACACCTTC.